This T cell receptor beta chain was obtained from a study of identical twins. Points on this clonotype: Its antigen is not identified.

There are 12 residues in the CDR3. V lost 4 bases, J lost 8 bases, and 12 bases lay in between. Germline V gene data show CDR1 as GTSNPN and CDR2 as SVGIG (reference sequence). Whole-study findings and limits: Monozygotic twins shared more out-of-frame TCR alpha than recombination models predicted. Out-of-frame alpha sequences shared by twins were enriched for low generation probability. Sequences that were beta out-of-frame showed weaker excess twin sharing.

Addition of a universal primer site occurred through template switching, and cDNA carried unique molecular identifiers. TCRdb processed the 5' RACE reads anew with MiXCR; each CDR3 protein has one entry. Of about 240,000 distinct CDR3 sequences in the sample, roughly a tenth were seen once. The receptor's source is a man in his fifties or sixties in good health. The chain uses TRBV30 and TRBJ2-1; no reliable D call. What was sequenced was memory T cells sorted from blood. CDR3 region: CAWTKNRHEQFF. The CDR3 DNA sequence: TGTGCCTGGACTAAAAATCGCCATGAGCAGTTCTTC.